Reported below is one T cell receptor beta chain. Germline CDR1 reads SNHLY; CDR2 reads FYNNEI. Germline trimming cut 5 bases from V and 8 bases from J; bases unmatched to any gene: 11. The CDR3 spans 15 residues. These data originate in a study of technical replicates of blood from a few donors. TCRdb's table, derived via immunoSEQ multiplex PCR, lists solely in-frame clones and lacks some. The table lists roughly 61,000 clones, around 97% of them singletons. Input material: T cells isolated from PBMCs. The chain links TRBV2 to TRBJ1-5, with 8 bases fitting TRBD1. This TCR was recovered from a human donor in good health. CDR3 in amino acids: CASSWTGSIEEPQHF. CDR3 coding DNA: TGTGCCAGCAGTTGGACAGGGAGCATTGAAGAGCCCCAGCATTTT.